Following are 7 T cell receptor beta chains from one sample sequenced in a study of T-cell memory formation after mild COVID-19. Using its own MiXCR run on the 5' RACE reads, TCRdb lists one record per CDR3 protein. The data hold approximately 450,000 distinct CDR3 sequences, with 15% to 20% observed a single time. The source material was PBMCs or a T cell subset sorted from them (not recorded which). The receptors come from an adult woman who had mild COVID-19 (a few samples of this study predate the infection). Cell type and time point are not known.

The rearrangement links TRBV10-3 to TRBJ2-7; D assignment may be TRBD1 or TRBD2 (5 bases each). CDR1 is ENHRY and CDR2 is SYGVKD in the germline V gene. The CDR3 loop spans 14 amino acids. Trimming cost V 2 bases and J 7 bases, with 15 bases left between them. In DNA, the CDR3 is TGTGCCATCAGTGAGGCAGGGCCCCGCGGGGAGCAGTACTTC. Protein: CAISEAGPRGEQYF.

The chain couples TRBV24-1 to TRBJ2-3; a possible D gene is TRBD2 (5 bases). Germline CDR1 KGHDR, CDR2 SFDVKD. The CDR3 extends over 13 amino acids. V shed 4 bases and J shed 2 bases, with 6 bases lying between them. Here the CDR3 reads CATSERVTDTQYF. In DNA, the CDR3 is TGTGCCACCAGTGAGCGGGTCACAGATACGCAGTATTTT.

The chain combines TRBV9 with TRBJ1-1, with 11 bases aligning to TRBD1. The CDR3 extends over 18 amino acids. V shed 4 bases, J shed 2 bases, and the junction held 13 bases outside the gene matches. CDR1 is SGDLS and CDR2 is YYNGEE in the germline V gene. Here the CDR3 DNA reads TGTGCCAGCAGCCACCGTCTCTCGGGACAGGGGGTAAACACTGAAGCTTTCTTT. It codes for CASSHRLSGQGVNTEAFF.

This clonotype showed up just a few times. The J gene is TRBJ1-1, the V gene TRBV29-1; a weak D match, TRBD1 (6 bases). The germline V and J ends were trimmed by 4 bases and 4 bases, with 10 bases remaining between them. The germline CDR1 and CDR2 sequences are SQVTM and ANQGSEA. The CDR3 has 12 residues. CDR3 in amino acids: CSVARGPTEAFF. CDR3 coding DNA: TGCAGCGTTGCCAGGGGCCCCACTGAAGCTTTCTTT.

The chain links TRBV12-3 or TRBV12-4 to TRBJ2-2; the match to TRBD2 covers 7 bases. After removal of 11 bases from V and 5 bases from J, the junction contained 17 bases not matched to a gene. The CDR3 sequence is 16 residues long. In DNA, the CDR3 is TGTGCCCACCCACCCGGTGCGGGAGAGGGGACCGGGGAGCTGTTTTTT. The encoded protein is CAHPPGAGEGTGELFF.

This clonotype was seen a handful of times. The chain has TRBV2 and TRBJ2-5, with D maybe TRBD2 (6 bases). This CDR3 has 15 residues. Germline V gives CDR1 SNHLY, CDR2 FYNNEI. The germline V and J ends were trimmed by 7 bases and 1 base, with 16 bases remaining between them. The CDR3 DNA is TGTGCCAGCAAAGGCCCTGGTAGCGGCCAAGAGACCCAGTACTTC. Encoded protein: CASKGPGSGQETQYF.

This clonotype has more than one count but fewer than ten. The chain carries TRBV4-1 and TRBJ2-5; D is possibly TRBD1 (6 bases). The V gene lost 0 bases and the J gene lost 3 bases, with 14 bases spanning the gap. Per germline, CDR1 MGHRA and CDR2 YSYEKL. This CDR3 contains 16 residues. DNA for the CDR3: TGCGCCAGCAGCCAAGATCCGGTGGCAGGGGAAGAGACCCAGTACTTC. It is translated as CASSQDPVAGEETQYF.